A selection of T cell receptor beta chains follows, all from one sample in a study of cytotoxic CD8 clonotypes in ibrutinib-treated CLL. Here immunoSEQ multiplex PCR was the method, and the copy in TCRdb shows in-frame clones only, minus some. The table includes tens of thousands of clones, 55% to 80% detected once. The material sequenced was PBMCs, taken after 12 months of ibrutinib treatment. These receptors originate from a human donor with chronic lymphocytic leukemia. Each CDR3 is given with its conserved first and last residue. The order of the fields is D gene, J gene, V gene, clone size, CDR3 protein, CDR3 DNA. The D gene is left open where the match is weak. Size is stated for part of the rows, as once, few or many counts, or as a class when the clone is expanded.

d_gene: TRBD1
j_gene: TRBJ1-3
v_gene: TRBV5-1
abundance: NA
CDR3aa: CASSQGTGSGNTIYF
CDR3nt: TGCGCCAGCAGCCAAGGGACAGGCTCTGGAAACACCATATATTTT

d_gene: NA
j_gene: TRBJ1-2
v_gene: TRBV28
abundance: NA
CDR3aa: CASSLGQYGYTF
CDR3nt: TGTGCCAGCAGTTTAGGACAGTATGGCTACACCTTC

d_gene: NA
j_gene: TRBJ2-7
v_gene: TRBV4-1
abundance: once
CDR3aa: CASSSGPGQSYEQYF
CDR3nt: TGCGCCAGCAGCTCCGGCCCGGGACAATCCTACGAGCAGTACTTC

d_gene: TRBD1
j_gene: TRBJ1-1
v_gene: TRBV30
abundance: NA
CDR3aa: CAGDRDGVTEAFF
CDR3nt: TGTGCCGGGGACAGGGATGGGGTCACTGAAGCTTTCTTT

d_gene: TRBD2
j_gene: TRBJ2-7
v_gene: TRBV4-1
abundance: NA
CDR3aa: CASSPTASASGVYEQYF
CDR3nt: TGCGCCAGCAGCCCTACTGCCTCGGCTAGCGGGGTCTACGAGCAGTACTTC

d_gene: NA
j_gene: TRBJ2-4
v_gene: TRBV6-5
abundance: NA
CDR3aa: CASSIGYKNIQYF
CDR3nt: TGTGCCAGCAGCATAGGGTACAAAAACATTCAGTACTTC

d_gene: TRBD1
j_gene: TRBJ2-1
v_gene: TRBV4-1
abundance: NA
CDR3aa: CASSQRQGHEQFF
CDR3nt: TGCGCCAGCAGCCAACGACAGGGGCATGAGCAGTTCTTC

d_gene: NA
j_gene: TRBJ2-3
v_gene: TRBV5-4
abundance: NA
CDR3aa: CASSLATDTQYF
CDR3nt: TGTGCCAGCAGCTTGGCCACAGATACGCAGTATTTT

d_gene: NA
j_gene: TRBJ1-5
v_gene: TRBV19
abundance: NA
CDR3aa: CASNQGGGNQPQHF
CDR3nt: TGTGCCAGTAACCAGGGTGGGGGCAATCAGCCCCAGCATTTT

d_gene: NA
j_gene: TRBJ2-5
v_gene: TRBV5-5
abundance: NA
CDR3aa: CASSRGQNQETQYF
CDR3nt: TGTGCCAGCAGCCGCGGACAGAACCAAGAGACCCAGTACTTC

d_gene: NA
j_gene: TRBJ2-5
v_gene: TRBV10-3
abundance: few
CDR3aa: CAISETGRRQETQYF
CDR3nt: TGTGCCATCAGTGAAACAGGGCGGCGACAAGAGACCCAGTACTTC

d_gene: TRBD2
j_gene: TRBJ2-1
v_gene: TRBV25-1
abundance: few
CDR3aa: CASSGGTSGGNEQFF
CDR3nt: TGTGCCAGCAGCGGGGGGACTAGCGGGGGCAATGAGCAGTTCTTC

d_gene: NA
j_gene: TRBJ1-6
v_gene: TRBV7-9
abundance: NA
CDR3aa: CASSLEGSPLHF
CDR3nt: TGTGCCAGCAGCTTAGAGGGTTCACCCCTCCACTTT

d_gene: NA
j_gene: TRBJ1-1
v_gene: TRBV9
abundance: once
CDR3aa: CASGQLNTEAFF
CDR3nt: TGTGCCAGCGGGCAGCTGAACACTGAAGCTTTCTTT

d_gene: TRBD1
j_gene: TRBJ2-1
v_gene: TRBV7-8
abundance: NA
CDR3aa: CASSPRVPGQGAGEQFF
CDR3nt: TGTGCCAGCAGCCCAAGGGTACCGGGACAGGGGGCAGGTGAGCAGTTCTTC

d_gene: TRBD2
j_gene: TRBJ2-5
v_gene: TRBV5-5
abundance: NA
CDR3aa: CASSLWLAGRRETQYF
CDR3nt: TGTGCCAGCAGCTTGTGGTTAGCGGGGCGGAGAGAGACCCAGTACTTC

d_gene: TRBD1
j_gene: TRBJ2-7
v_gene: TRBV18
abundance: few
CDR3aa: CASSNRDRVLYEQYF
CDR3nt: TGTGCCAGCTCAAACCGGGACAGGGTTCTCTACGAGCAGTACTTC

d_gene: TRBD2
j_gene: TRBJ2-5
v_gene: TRBV6-6
abundance: NA
CDR3aa: CASSQLAGGYQETQYF
CDR3nt: TGTGCCAGCAGTCAACTAGCGGGGGGGTACCAAGAGACCCAGTACTTC

d_gene: NA
j_gene: TRBJ2-5
v_gene: TRBV2
abundance: few
CDR3aa: CASSRGVIINQETQYF
CDR3nt: TGTGCCAGCAGCCGCGGGGTGATCATAAATCAAGAGACCCAGTACTTC

d_gene: NA
j_gene: TRBJ1-5
v_gene: TRBV11-2
abundance: NA
CDR3aa: CASSLSGRYSNQPQHF
CDR3nt: TGTGCCAGCAGCTTATCAGGACGGTATAGCAATCAGCCCCAGCATTTT

d_gene: TRBD1
j_gene: TRBJ1-4
v_gene: TRBV7-6
abundance: NA
CDR3aa: CASSLLGQAGEKLFF
CDR3nt: TGTGCCAGCAGCTTATTAGGACAGGCCGGTGAAAAACTGTTTTTT

d_gene: NA
j_gene: TRBJ1-2
v_gene: TRBV6-1
abundance: few
CDR3aa: CASSVESGVANGYTF
CDR3nt: TGTGCCAGCAGTGTGGAGTCGGGGGTTGCCAATGGCTACACCTTC